The rows below give T cell receptor beta chains drawn from one sample of a study of blood T cells in healthy people across ages. Each CDR3 protein gets one entry after TCRdb re-called the 5' RACE reads with MiXCR. The sample comprises approximately 690,000 distinct CDR3 sequences, around 38% of which are singletons, and approximately 31% rests with the top ten. Sequencing input: blood. The source is a man at least 80 years old in good health. CDR3s include the opening cysteine and the closing phenylalanine or tryptophan. D genes are given only for firm matches.

V gene,D gene,CDR3 protein
TRBV6-2/TRBV6-3,.,CASVRDHSYEQYF
TRBV6-2/TRBV6-3,.,CASSYYGDTAYNEQFF
TRBV19,.,CASERRSYSGANVLTF
TRBV2,.,CASMVRGSGNEQFF
TRBV4-3,.,CASSQVLQGQPQHF
TRBV6-2/TRBV6-3,TRBD2,CASSYSTSGRNEQYF
TRBV24-1,.,CATSEGAGSGNQPQHF
TRBV29-1,.,CSIHAADAKETQYF
TRBV28,.,CASNPQIYNSPLHF
TRBV21-1,.,CASSPWGSSYNEQYF
TRBV7-9,TRBD1,CASSLLGTGLEAFF
TRBV20-1,.,CSARRDGTYEQYF
TRBV20-1,TRBD1,CSARDGGPRGGNEKLFF
TRBV7-3,.,CASGVGGAQHEQFF
TRBV7-9,TRBD1,CASSLAGTGGGPETQYF
TRBV9,.,CASSVVSAGSTDTQYF
TRBV4-2,TRBD1,CASSQETGQTSPLHF
TRBV15,.,CATSNADVSYEQYF